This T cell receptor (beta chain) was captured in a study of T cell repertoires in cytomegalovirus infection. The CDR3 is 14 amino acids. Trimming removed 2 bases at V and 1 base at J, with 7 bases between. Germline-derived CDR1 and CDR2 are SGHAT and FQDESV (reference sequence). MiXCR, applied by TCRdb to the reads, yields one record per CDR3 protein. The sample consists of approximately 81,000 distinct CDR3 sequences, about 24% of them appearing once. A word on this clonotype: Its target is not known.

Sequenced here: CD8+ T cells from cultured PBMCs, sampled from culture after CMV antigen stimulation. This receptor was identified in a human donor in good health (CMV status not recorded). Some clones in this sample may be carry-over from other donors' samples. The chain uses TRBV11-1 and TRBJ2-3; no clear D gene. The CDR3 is CASSLFRRTDTQYF. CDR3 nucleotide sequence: TGTGCCAGCAGCTTATTTAGGCGCACAGATACGCAGTATTTT.